The text below deals with one TCR beta chain. This specimen comes from a study of blood T cell repertoires in COVID-19. Overall study: Acute and convalescent COVID-19 specimens originated in the United States, Italy and Spain.

Two consecutive negative NP/OP PCR tests, clearance, or resolved symptoms defined Cohort 3 recovery. Sequencing was performed with immunoSEQ multiplex PCR; in TCRdb, only in-frame clones are kept and a portion is missing. The sample contains about 250,000 clones, about nine tenths of which appear only once. The CDR3 length is 14 residues. V lost 3 bases, J lost 4 bases, and 5 bases stayed unmatched. Germline CDR1 and CDR2: SGHVS and FQNEAQ. The chain joins TRBV7-8 to TRBJ1-2; 7 positions match TRBD1. Sequences were obtained from PBMCs or T cells enriched from blood (not recorded which). This TCR was recovered from a man aged 18 to 29 who had recovered from COVID-19. CDR3 in DNA: TGTGCCAGCAGCTTGCAGGGGGTAGCCTATGGCTACACCTTC. It encodes CASSLQGVAYGYTF.